These 31 T cell receptor beta chains originate from one sample sequenced in a study of blood T cell repertoires in COVID-19. Clones were read by immunoSEQ multiplex PCR, and TCRdb kept only the in-frame ones, dropping some. The sample holds approximately 440,000 clones, 88% seen once. The sequenced sample was peripheral blood. These receptors were collected from a woman aged 45-59 years with COVID-19, enrolled during active disease.

V is TRBV30 and J is TRBJ1-1; 8 bases are a match to TRBD1. Germline V gene sequence: CDR1 GTSNPN, CDR2 SVGIG (reference sequence). Trimming took 3 bases from V and 5 from J; bases not matched to a gene: 5. The CDR3 is made up of 13 amino acids. The CDR3 region is CAWSQGASTEAFF. CDR3 DNA: TGTGCCTGGAGCCAGGGGGCGAGTACTGAAGCTTTCTTT. The full variable domain, in which reference TRBV30 and TRBJ1-1 provide the parts outside the CDR3, is SQTIHQWPATLVQPVGSPLSLECTVEGTSNPNLYWYRQAAGRGLQLLFYSVGIGQISSEVPQNLSASRPQDRQFILSSKKLLLSDSGFYLCAWSQGASTEAFFGQGTRLTVV.

The V and J genes are TRBV5-1 and TRBJ2-1; 12 bases fit TRBD2. V gave up 4 bases and J gave up 0 bases; unmatched junction bases: 8. The CDR3 sequence is 18 residues long. Germline values: CDR1 SGHRS, CDR2 YFSETQ. This CDR3 reads CASSTRTSGASSYNEQFF. In DNA, the CDR3 is TGCGCCAGCAGCACAAGGACTAGCGGGGCCTCCTCCTACAATGAGCAGTTCTTC. The complete variable domain, with remaining parts taken from reference TRBV5-1 and TRBJ2-1, reads KAGVTQTPRYLIKTRGQQVTLSCSPISGHRSVSWYQQTPGQGLQFLFEYFSETQRNKGNFPGRFSGRQFSNSRSEMNVSTLELGDSALYLCASSTRTSGASSYNEQFFGPGTRLTVL.

The chain links TRBV2 to TRBJ2-2, with unresolved D. Germline V gene lookup returns CDR1 SNHLY and CDR2 FYNNEI. This CDR3 spans 18 amino acids. With 2 bases removed from V and 2 bases from J, the gap between germline ends came to 18 bases. The CDR3 region is CASSEFGGARSNTGELFF. Written as DNA, the CDR3 is TGTGCCAGCAGTGAATTTGGTGGAGCCCGATCAAACACCGGGGAGCTGTTTTTT.

The V gene is TRBV7-2, the J gene TRBJ2-3; D call uncertain. Germline CDR1 SGHTA, CDR2 FQGNSA. The CDR3 is made up of 15 amino acids. V lost 3 bases to trimming and J lost 4 bases, with 14 bases between them. CDR3 nucleotides: TGTGCCAGCAGCTTGGTCTCGGTTGCGGCAGATACGCAGTATTTT. Protein: CASSLVSVAADTQYF. The full variable domain, its missing parts supplied by reference TRBV7-2 and TRBJ2-3, is GAGVSQSPSNKVTEKGKDVELRCDPISGHTALYWYRQSLGQGLEFLIYFQGNSAPDKSGLPSDRFSAERTGGSVSTLTIQRTQQEDSAVYLCASSLVSVAADTQYFGPGTRLTVL.

The chain uses TRBV3-1 (or the pseudogene TRBV3-2) and TRBJ1-3; no firm D call. Trimming shortened V by 1 base and J by 0 bases, and 10 bases separated the two germline ends. Looked up from germline, CDR1 is LGHDT and CDR2 is YNNKEL (reference sequence). This CDR3 comprises 16 residues. The CDR3 region has the DNA TGTGCCAGCAGCCAAGGGCAGTCCAGCTCTGGAAACACCATATATTTT. Residues: CASSQGQSSSGNTIYF.

In DNA form, the CDR3 reads TGTGCCAGCAGCCCCGTGGGACTAGCGGCCCTCACAGATACGCAGTATTTT. This translates into CASSPVGLAALTDTQYF. This chain connects TRBV7-8 to TRBJ2-3; 11 positions match TRBD2. In germline, CDR1 is SGHVS, CDR2 FQNEAQ. The CDR3 is made up of 17 amino acids. The trim removed 5 bases at V and 2 bases at J, leaving 9 bases unmatched.

The rearrangement links TRBV19 to TRBJ2-6, with 10 bases matching TRBD1. Unmatched junction bases numbered 13, after V lost 0 bases and J lost 2 bases. Germline assignment: CDR1 LNHDA and CDR2 SQIVND (reference sequence). The CDR3 totals 21 residues. The chain's CDR3 is CASSIDHARDRGKAGANVLTF. CDR3 DNA sequence: TGTGCCAGTAGTATAGATCATGCCCGGGACAGGGGCAAAGCTGGGGCCAACGTCCTGACTTTC.

The chain employs TRBV10-3 and TRBJ1-3; TRBD1 agrees at 7 bases. Germline V CDR1 and CDR2: ENHRY, SYGVKD. The ends lost 10 bases at V and 3 bases at J; junction bases unmatched: 3. The CDR3 consists of 12 residues. CDR3 sequence: CANRDSGNTIYF. The CDR3 nucleotides read TGTGCCAACCGGGACAGTGGAAACACCATATATTTT.

V usage is TRBV5-6 and J usage is TRBJ2-3; possibly TRBD1 for D (6 bases). This CDR3 has 15 residues. The germline V and J ends were trimmed by 4 bases and 3 bases, with 15 bases remaining between them. Germline CDR1 and CDR2: SGHDT and YYEEEE. The CDR3 coding sequence is TGTGCCAGCAGCCCTAGCCAGGGGAAGACAGATACGCAGTATTTT. Translated, it gives CASSPSQGKTDTQYF.

V and J are TRBV5-1 and TRBJ2-1, with TRBD2 matching 8 bases. The V gene's germline CDR1 is SGHRS and CDR2 YFSETQ. Unmatched junction bases numbered 5, after V lost 4 bases and J lost 5 bases. The CDR3 extends over 14 amino acids. Here the CDR3 reads CASSLGLVHNEQFF. CDR3 coding DNA: TGCGCCAGCAGCCTGGGACTAGTGCACAATGAGCAGTTCTTC.

The genes are TRBV19 and TRBJ1-1, with D unclear. The CDR3 consists of 14 residues. Trimming took off 3 bases at V and 5 bases at J, with 13 bases between the two ends. Germline lookup yields CDR1 LNHDA and CDR2 SQIVND (reference sequence). The CDR3 loop is CASSIPTGGTEAFF. CDR3 DNA: TGTGCCAGTAGTATTCCCACGGGAGGAACTGAAGCTTTCTTT.

The count of this clone is one. The chain links TRBV5-1 to TRBJ1-6; the D is unclear. The germline CDR1 and CDR2 sequences are SGHRS and YFSETQ. The CDR3 extends over 13 amino acids. The V end lost 7 bases, the J end lost 7 bases, and 12 bases lay between the germline ends. The CDR3, as DNA: TGCGCCAGCTCCCGGGTCCGCAATTCACCCCTCCACTTT. Translating it yields CASSRVRNSPLHF. The whole variable domain, remainder taken from reference TRBV5-1 and TRBJ1-6, is KAGVTQTPRYLIKTRGQQVTLSCSPISGHRSVSWYQQTPGQGLQFLFEYFSETQRNKGNFPGRFSGRQFSNSRSEMNVSTLELGDSALYLCASSRVRNSPLHFGNGTRLTVT.

This rearrangement joins TRBV10-3 to TRBJ1-1, with D hard to call. Trimming took 3 bases from V and 5 from J, leaving 10 bases between them. The CDR3 has 13 amino acids. Germline loops: CDR1 ENHRY, CDR2 SYGVKD. The CDR3 sequence: CAISDRRNTEAFF. The DNA for the CDR3 is TGTGCCATCAGTGATAGGCGGAATACTGAAGCTTTCTTT.

This clone was seen once. The V and J genes are TRBV4-2 and TRBJ1-2; perhaps TRBD1 as D (5 bases). The CDR3 spans 16 residues. The germline gives CDR1 LGHNA, CDR2 YNFKEQ. V lost 0 bases and J lost 8, with 19 bases in between. As DNA, the CDR3 is TGTGCCAGCAGCCAAGAGGGAGGGCAGGGCAGAATCGGCTACACCTTC. Its protein product is CASSQEGGQGRIGYTF.

This chain joins TRBV18 and TRBJ1-2; D remains unclear. Per germline, CDR1 KGHSH and CDR2 LQKENI. With 0 bases removed from V and 0 bases from J, the gap between germline ends came to 8 bases. The CDR3 has 15 residues. This chain's CDR3 is CASSPPGSSNYGYTF. The CDR3 nucleotides read TGTGCCAGCTCACCACCGGGCAGTTCTAACTATGGCTACACCTTC.

The J gene is TRBJ2-5, the V gene TRBV20-1; the D is unclear. The length of the CDR3 is 11 residues. V dropped 2 bases and J dropped 2 bases, with 3 bases sitting between them. Per the germline V gene, CDR1 is DFQATT and CDR2 is SNEGSKA (reference sequence). CDR3 protein: CSARPQETQYF. CDR3 nucleotide sequence: TGCAGTGCTAGACCTCAAGAGACCCAGTACTTC.

The chain has TRBV29-1 and TRBJ1-2; maybe TRBD1 (5 bases). The CDR3 runs to 12 residues. V gave up 4 bases and J gave up 6 bases, with 12 bases separating them. Germline CDR1 SQVTM, CDR2 ANQGSEA. This CDR3 reads CSVGRGTDGYTF. The CDR3, as DNA: TGCAGCGTTGGGCGGGGGACGGATGGCTACACCTTC.

The chain employs TRBV7-2 and TRBJ2-1; no reliable D call. The CDR3 length is 14 residues. Germline V gene sequence: CDR1 SGHTA, CDR2 FQGNSA. Between the trimmed V and J ends, which lost 3 bases and 4 bases, there was a span of 10 bases. This chain's CDR3 is CASSFPGSYNEQFF. CDR3 DNA sequence: TGTGCCAGCAGCTTTCCCGGGTCTTACAATGAGCAGTTCTTC.

The J gene is TRBJ1-5, the V gene TRBV7-9; 10 nucleotides match TRBD1. The CDR3 consists of 14 residues. Looked up from germline, CDR1 is SEHNR and CDR2 is FQNEAQ (reference sequence). Trimming removed 5 bases from V and 7 bases from J; junction bases left unmatched: 5. The CDR3 is CASSRGTGEQPQHF. In DNA, the CDR3 is TGTGCCAGCAGCCGGGGGACAGGGGAACAGCCCCAGCATTTT.

This chain connects TRBV12-5 to TRBJ1-5; possible D gene TRBD1, 6 bases. The CDR3 extends over 18 amino acids. Germline loops: CDR1 LGHNT, CDR2 FRNRAP. The V and J ends lost 4 bases and 5 bases respectively, with 24 bases between them. This chain's CDR3 is CASGSRDNTWGMHQPQHF. CDR3 coding DNA: TGTGCTAGTGGTTCCCGGGACAATACATGGGGAATGCATCAGCCCCAGCATTTT.

The V call is TRBV30, the J call TRBJ1-3; perhaps TRBD1 as D (5 bases). Germline V gives CDR1 GTSNPN, CDR2 SVGIG (reference sequence). Trimming removed 0 bases from V and 7 bases from J, with 7 bases in between. This CDR3 region has 12 residues. CDR3 bases: TGTGCCTGGAGTGTAGGGGCCAACACCATATATTTT. It is translated as CAWSVGANTIYF.

This chain links TRBV6-5 with TRBJ2-7; TRBD1 matches at 8 bases. Germline V gene sequence: CDR1 MNHEY, CDR2 SVGAGI. CDR3 length equals 14 residues. V lost 8 bases and J lost 0; bases outside the gene matches: 6. CDR3 sequence: CASLGQGSSYEQYF. The CDR3 region has the DNA TGTGCCAGCCTCGGACAGGGAAGCTCCTACGAGCAGTACTTC.

J is TRBJ1-1 and V is TRBV5-1; D might be TRBD1 (6 bases). Trimming left V 5 bases short and J 1 base short, with 18 bases between. CDR3 length equals 16 residues. Germline lookup yields CDR1 SGHRS and CDR2 YFSETQ. CDR3 bases: TGCGCCAGCAGTCTAGACAGGCCCCCTCGGAACACTGAAGCTTTCTTT. It is translated as CASSLDRPPRNTEAFF.

J is TRBJ2-1 and V is TRBV5-4; TRBD2 aligns across 14 bases. V dropped 0 bases and J dropped 9; count of bases not matched to a gene: 5. The CDR3 is made up of 16 amino acids. CDR1 is SGHNT, CDR2 YYREEE, per germline (reference sequence). The CDR3 loop reads CASSLGLAGGQGEQFF. The CDR3 DNA is TGTGCCAGCAGCTTGGGACTAGCGGGGGGGCAAGGTGAGCAGTTCTTC.

This rearrangement joins TRBV12-3 or TRBV12-4 to TRBJ1-2, with D perhaps TRBD1 (6 bases). V shed 6 bases and J shed 4 bases, with 12 bases lying between them. The CDR3 sequence is 13 residues long. In DNA form, the CDR3 reads TGTGCCAGCAGCTTCGGACAGTTCTATGGCTACACCTTC. It translates to CASSFGQFYGYTF.

In regard to this clone: Distinct nucleotide sequences in the sample also encode this CDR3. The chain recombines TRBV7-9 with TRBJ1-1, with a tentative D call TRBD1 (6 bases). The CDR3 length is 14 residues. Trimming shortened V by 1 base and J by 1 base, and 7 bases separated the two germline ends. Looked up from germline, CDR1 is SEHNR and CDR2 is FQNEAQ (reference sequence). DNA for the CDR3: TGTGCCAGCAGCTTAGGGACAGCGAACACTGAAGCTTTCTTT. Translation: CASSLGTANTEAFF.

V usage is TRBV4-2 and J usage is TRBJ1-2; TRBD1 is a possible D gene (6 bases). The CDR3 has 13 amino acids. The germline V gene has CDR1 LGHNA and CDR2 YNFKEQ. V lost 2 bases, J lost 8 bases, and 12 bases lay in between. The DNA of the CDR3 is TGTGCCAGCAGCCAACACAGGGAGGGAGGCTACACCTTC. This codes for CASSQHREGGYTF.

The rearrangement links TRBV2 to TRBJ1-1, with 8 bases fitting TRBD1. Germline V lookup: CDR1 SNHLY, CDR2 FYNNEI. The J segment lost 1 base and the V segment lost 10 bases, leaving 2 bases of the junction unmatched. CDR3 length: 12 residues. The CDR3 protein is CANRGGNTEAFF. CDR3 DNA: TGTGCCAACAGGGGGGGGAACACTGAAGCTTTCTTT.

The rearrangement joins TRBV19 to TRBJ1-5; 9 bases line up with TRBD1. Germline loops: CDR1 LNHDA, CDR2 SQIVND (reference sequence). J gave up 5 bases and V 5 bases, and 7 bases lay outside the gene matches. The CDR3 totals 15 residues. CDR3 DNA sequence: TGTGCCAGTAGTCGGGGACAGGGCTCTTATCAGCCCCAGCATTTT. It translates to CASSRGQGSYQPQHF.

The rearrangement uses TRBV5-1 and TRBJ1-2; TRBD1 aligns across 12 bases. The CDR3 contains 15 residues. Germline assignment: CDR1 SGHRS and CDR2 YFSETQ. Trimming took 0 bases from V and 8 from J; bases not matched to a gene: 5. CDR3 nucleotides: TGCGCCAGCAGCTTGGGGGACAGGGGGCGGAAGGGCTACACCTTC. This gives the protein CASSLGDRGRKGYTF.

This sequence joins TRBV29-1 and TRBJ1-2; 7 bases are shared with TRBD1. V lost 4 bases, J lost 6 bases, and 8 bases stayed unmatched. The CDR3 runs 13 residues. From germline, CDR1 is SQVTM and CDR2 ANQGSEA. The CDR3 reads CSVGQGVLDGYTF. CDR3 bases: TGCAGCGTTGGACAGGGAGTATTAGATGGCTACACCTTC.